The next 14 T cell receptor beta chains were all read from a single sample in a study of T cell responses to AZD1222 COVID-19 vaccine. Method: immunoSEQ multiplex PCR; TCRdb's copy keeps in-frame clones and lacks some. The table has more than 95,000 clones, around 85% seen once. Specimen: peripheral blood, collected 28 days after the second AZD1222 dose. The receptors derive from an adult who received the AZD1222 COVID-19 vaccine.

The chain recombines TRBV11-3 with TRBJ2-2, with 10 bases fitting TRBD1. This CDR3 contains 14 residues. Germline assignment: CDR1 SGHNT and CDR2 YENEEA. The junction had 0 bases not matched to a gene; V was cut back by 4 bases and J by 4 bases. The CDR3 sequence: CASSWTGGTGELFF. CDR3 in DNA: TGTGCCAGCAGCTGGACAGGGGGCACCGGGGAGCTGTTTTTT.

V is TRBV19 and J is TRBJ2-2; D is unresolved. Germline loops: CDR1 LNHDA, CDR2 SQIVND (reference sequence). Trimming removed 4 bases at V and 7 bases at J, with 4 bases between. The CDR3 length is 11 residues. The CDR3 is CASSTLGELFF. In DNA form, the CDR3 reads TGTGCCAGTAGTACCCTCGGGGAGCTGTTTTTT.

The chain carries TRBV7-2 and TRBJ2-2; no clear D gene. The germline V gene encodes CDR1 SGHTA and CDR2 FQGNSA. CDR3 length: 15 amino acids. Trimming took 0 bases from V and 7 from J, leaving 12 bases between them. The CDR3 protein is CASSLALSPGGELFF. CDR3 DNA sequence: TGTGCCAGCAGCTTAGCGCTGAGTCCTGGCGGGGAGCTGTTTTTT.

The gene calls are TRBV5-1 and TRBJ2-1; tentative D call: TRBD2 (5 bases). The CDR3 is 15 residues long. The germline V and J ends were trimmed by 0 bases and 1 base, with 8 bases remaining between them. Looked up from germline, CDR1 is SGHRS and CDR2 is YFSETQ. The CDR3 sequence: CASSLGAVSYNEQFF. The CDR3 DNA follows: TGCGCCAGCAGCTTGGGAGCGGTATCCTACAATGAGCAGTTCTTC.

The V call is TRBV3-1 (or the pseudogene TRBV3-2), the J call TRBJ1-5; 7 bases map to TRBD1. CDR3 length: 17 residues. Germline CDR1 and CDR2: LGHDT and YNNKEL (reference sequence). V was pared by 2 bases and J by 2 bases, with 9 bases of the junction left unmatched. The CDR3 reads CASSQWAGGGGNQPQHF. The CDR3 nucleotides read TGTGCCAGCAGCCAATGGGCAGGGGGTGGGGGCAATCAGCCCCAGCATTTT.

V usage is TRBV28 and J usage is TRBJ1-1, with D unresolved. V lost 6 bases, J lost 1 base, and 12 bases lay in between. Germline V gene lookup returns CDR1 MDHEN and CDR2 SYDVKM. The CDR3 totals 14 residues. The CDR3 DNA sequence: TGTGCCAGCAGGATTCTGACAAGGAACACTGAAGCTTTCTTT. This encodes CASRILTRNTEAFF.

V is TRBV5-1 and J is TRBJ2-3, with D maybe TRBD1 (7 bases). The CDR3 spans 15 residues. With 5 bases removed from V and 1 base from J, the gap between germline ends came to 14 bases. The V gene's germline CDR1 is SGHRS and CDR2 YFSETQ. The CDR3 here is CASRREGQGTDTQYF. In DNA form, the CDR3 reads TGCGCCAGCAGGCGGGAAGGACAGGGCACAGATACGCAGTATTTT.

The V call is TRBV7-9, the J call TRBJ2-5; no reliable D call. The CDR3 is 15 amino acids. V dropped 3 bases and J dropped 5 bases, with 16 bases sitting between them. Germline assignment: CDR1 SEHNR and CDR2 FQNEAQ (reference sequence). The CDR3 here is CASSFLRDPQETQYF. For the CDR3, the DNA is TGTGCCAGCAGCTTTCTAAGGGATCCCCAGGAGACCCAGTACTTC. Variable domain in full (rest from reference TRBV7-9 and TRBJ2-5): DTGVSQNPRHKITKRGQNVTFRCDPISEHNRLYWYRQTLGQGPEFLTYFQNEAQLEKSRLLSDRFSAERPKGSFSTLEIQRTEQGDSAMYLCASSFLRDPQETQYFGPGTRLLVL.

V gene TRBV19 combines with J gene TRBJ1-5; possible D gene TRBD1, 6 bases. Trimming removed 7 bases from V and 4 bases from J, with 23 bases in between. The CDR3 runs to 17 residues. CDR1 and CDR2 from the germline V gene are LNHDA and SQIVND (reference sequence). CDR3 residues: CASTLRGIRGGNQPQHF. CDR3 nucleotides: TGTGCCAGTACCTTAAGGGGGATCAGGGGAGGAAATCAGCCCCAGCATTTT. Supplemented by reference TRBV19 and TRBJ1-5, the full variable domain reads DGGITQSPKYLFRKEGQNVTLSCEQNLNHDAMYWYRQDPGQGLRLIYYSQIVNDFQKGDIAEGYSVSREKKESFPLTVTSAQKNPTAFYLCASTLRGIRGGNQPQHFGDGTRLSIL.

CDR3 region: CSLGRRRGDEQFF. CDR3 nucleotide sequence: TGCAGCCTGGGCAGGCGACGTGGGGACGAGCAGTTCTTC. The V call is TRBV29-1, the J call TRBJ2-1; D is tentatively TRBD1 or TRBD2 (5 bases each). CDR1 is SQVTM, CDR2 ANQGSEA, per germline. The V end was cut by 8 bases, the J end by 10 bases, with 21 bases between. CDR3 length equals 13 residues.

The rearrangement links TRBV5-1 to TRBJ1-1; D perhaps matches TRBD1 (5 bases). This CDR3 contains 13 residues. The germline gives CDR1 SGHRS, CDR2 YFSETQ. V shed 1 base and J shed 5 bases, with 9 bases lying between them. The CDR3 DNA follows: TGCGCCAGCAGCTTGTTGACAGCGACTGAAGCTTTCTTT. It codes for CASSLLTATEAFF.

The chain employs TRBV19 and TRBJ2-7; 9 bases are shared with TRBD1. The germline V gene has CDR1 LNHDA and CDR2 SQIVND (reference sequence). The CDR3 spans 14 residues. The V and J ends lost 2 bases and 3 bases, in that order; junction bases with no gene match: 2. The CDR3 bases are TGTGCCAGTAGTATATCGGGACAGGGCTACGAGCAGTACTTC. This translates into CASSISGQGYEQYF.

This chain connects TRBV6-5 to TRBJ2-5; a possible D gene is TRBD1 (6 bases). The germline V gene has CDR1 MNHEY and CDR2 SVGAGI. The CDR3 consists of 15 residues. The V end was cut by 6 bases, the J end by 7 bases, with 21 bases between. The CDR3 reads CASSPLTGPLLTQYF. As DNA, the CDR3 is TGTGCCAGCAGCCCCCTGACAGGCCCCCTCCTGACCCAGTACTTC.

J is TRBJ2-3 and V is TRBV7-9; D might be TRBD1 (6 bases). The CDR3 is 16 residues long. Germline CDR1 reads SEHNR; CDR2 reads FQNEAQ (reference sequence). Trimming took 1 base from V and 2 from J, leaving 13 bases between them. Here the CDR3 DNA reads TGTGCCAGCAGCTTAGGGGTCAGGGGAAACACAGATACGCAGTATTTT. Translating it yields CASSLGVRGNTDTQYF.